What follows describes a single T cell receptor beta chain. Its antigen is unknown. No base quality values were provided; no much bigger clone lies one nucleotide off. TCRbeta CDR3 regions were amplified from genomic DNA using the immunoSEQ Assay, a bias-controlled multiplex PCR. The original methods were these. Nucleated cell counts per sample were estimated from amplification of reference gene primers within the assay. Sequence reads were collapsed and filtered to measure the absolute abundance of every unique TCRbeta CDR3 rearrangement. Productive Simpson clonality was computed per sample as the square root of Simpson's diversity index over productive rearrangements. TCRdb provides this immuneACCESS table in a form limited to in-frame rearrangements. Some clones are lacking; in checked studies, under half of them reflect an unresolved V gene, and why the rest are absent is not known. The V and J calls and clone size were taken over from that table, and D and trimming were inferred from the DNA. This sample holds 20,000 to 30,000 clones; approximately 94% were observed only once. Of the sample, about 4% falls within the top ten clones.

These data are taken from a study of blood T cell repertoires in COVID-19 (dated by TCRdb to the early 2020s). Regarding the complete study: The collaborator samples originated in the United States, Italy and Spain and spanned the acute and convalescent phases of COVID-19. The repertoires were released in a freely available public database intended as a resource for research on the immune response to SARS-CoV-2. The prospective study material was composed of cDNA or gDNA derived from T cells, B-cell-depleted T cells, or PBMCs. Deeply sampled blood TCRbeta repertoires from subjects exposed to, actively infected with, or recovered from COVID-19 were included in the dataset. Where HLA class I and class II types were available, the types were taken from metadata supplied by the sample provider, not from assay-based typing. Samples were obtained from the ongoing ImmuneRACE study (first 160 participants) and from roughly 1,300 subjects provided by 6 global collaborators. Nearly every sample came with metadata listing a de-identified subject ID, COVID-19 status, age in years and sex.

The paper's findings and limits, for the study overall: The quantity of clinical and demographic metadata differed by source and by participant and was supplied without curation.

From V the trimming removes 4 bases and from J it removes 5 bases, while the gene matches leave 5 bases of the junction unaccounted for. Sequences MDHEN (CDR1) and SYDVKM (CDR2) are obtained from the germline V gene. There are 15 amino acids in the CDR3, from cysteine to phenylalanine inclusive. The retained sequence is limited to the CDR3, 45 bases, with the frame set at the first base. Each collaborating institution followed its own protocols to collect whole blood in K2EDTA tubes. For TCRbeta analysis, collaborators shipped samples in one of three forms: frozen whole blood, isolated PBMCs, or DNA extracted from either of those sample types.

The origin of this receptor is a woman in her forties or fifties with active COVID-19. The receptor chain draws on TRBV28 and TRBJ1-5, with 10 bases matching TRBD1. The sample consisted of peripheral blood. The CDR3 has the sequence CASSSIGQGDQPQHF. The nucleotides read TGTGCCAGCAGTTCAATTGGACAGGGGGATCAGCCCCAGCATTTT.